The next 27 T cell receptor beta chains were all read from a single sample in a study of T cells in Graves' hyperthyroidism and ophthalmopathy. Researchers took RNA transcripts and amplified the TCR beta CDR3 regions from them. The HTBI primer set was used in a first-round RT-PCR of the TCR CDR3. TCRdb ran MiXCR on the multiplex PCR reads and lists one entry per CDR3 protein. The sample has approximately 600,000 distinct CDR3 sequences; roughly 14% are singletons. The sequenced sample was blood. All receptors derive from a woman younger than 45 with Graves' hyperthyroidism that later progressed to Graves' ophthalmopathy.

This clonotype was picked up a small number of times. The V and J genes are TRBV5-1 and TRBJ2-1, with D perhaps assigned TRBD1 or TRBD2 (6 bases each). There are 15 residues in the CDR3. Looked up from germline, CDR1 is SGHRS and CDR2 is YFSETQ. Trimming took off 0 bases at V and 3 bases at J, with 10 bases between the two ends. CDR3 protein: CASSLEEGGYNEQFF. The CDR3 DNA reads as TGCGCCAGCAGCTTGGAGGAGGGGGGCTACAATGAGCAGTTCTTC.

This clonotype was seen ten or more times. The chain links TRBV30 to TRBJ2-1, with unresolved D. The CDR3 has 11 amino acids. Trimming cost V 0 bases and J 11 bases, with 8 bases left between them. Germline CDR1 reads GTSNPN; CDR2 reads SVGIG (reference sequence). CDR3 residues: CAWSVWYQQFF. In DNA, the CDR3 is TGTGCCTGGAGTGTCTGGTATCAGCAGTTCTTC.

The sample holds a few counts of this clonotype. This chain uses TRBV6-1 with TRBJ2-1, with D perhaps matching TRBD1 or TRBD2 (5 bases each). V was shortened by 3 bases and J by 15 bases, with 18 bases between the two germline ends. Germline lookup yields CDR1 MNHNS and CDR2 SASEGT. The CDR3 runs 13 residues. The CDR3 coding sequence is TGTGCCAGCAGTGATCCGGACCTCCCGAGGGGGTTCTTC. It specifies CASSDPDLPRGFF.

This clonotype was counted a single time. A read error may explain this, as a much larger clone is one base away. J is TRBJ2-2 and V is TRBV7-9; tentatively, D is TRBD2 (5 bases). Trimming left V 3 bases short and J 0 bases short, with 8 bases between. CDR1 and CDR2 from the germline V gene are SEHNR and FQNEAQ (reference sequence). The CDR3 sequence is 15 residues long. The CDR3 DNA reads TGTGCCAGCAGCTTTCTAGCTACGAACACCGGGGAGCTGTTTTTT. It encodes CASSFLATNTGELFF.

This clonotype was seen many times. The chain couples TRBV9 to TRBJ2-5; TRBD2 aligns across 14 bases. This CDR3 is built from 17 residues. CDR1 is SGDLS, CDR2 YYNGEE, per germline. V lost 4 bases to trimming and J lost 3 bases; unmatched junction nucleotides: 8. This chain's CDR3 is CASSPTRGLAGEETQYF. In DNA, the CDR3 is TGTGCCAGCAGCCCCACCCGGGGACTAGCGGGAGAAGAGACCCAGTACTTC. The full variable domain, with the rest looked up from reference TRBV9 and TRBJ2-5, is DSGVTQTPKHLITATGQRVTLRCSPRSGDLSVYWYQQSLDQGLQFLIQYYNGEERAKGNILERFSAQQFPDLHSELNLSSLELGDSALYFCASSPTRGLAGEETQYFGPGTRLLVL.

This clonotype was seen more than once but under ten times. The rearrangement links TRBV20-1 to TRBJ1-3, with D unresolved. Per the germline V gene, CDR1 is DFQATT and CDR2 is SNEGSKA (reference sequence). V was clipped by 6 bases and J by 0 bases, with 12 bases between them. The CDR3 spans 14 residues. The CDR3 protein is CSATTRFSGNTIYF. The DNA for the CDR3 is TGCAGTGCCACCACCCGGTTCTCTGGAAACACCATATATTTT.

As to this clonotype: No conserved phenylalanine or tryptophan ends this CDR3, so it is likely a read error. This sequence joins TRBV6-1 and TRBJ1-1, with D perhaps TRBD1 (5 bases). V gave up 6 bases and J gave up 3 bases, with 23 bases separating them. Germline CDR1 reads MNHNS; CDR2 reads SASEGT. The CDR3 consists of 17 residues. The CDR3 loop reads CASSFGHTPVRDTEAFC. Written as DNA, the CDR3 is TGTGCCAGCAGCTTCGGGCACACACCCGTCAGGGACACTGAAGCTTTCTGT.

Many counts were recorded for this clonotype. The V gene is TRBV6-2 or TRBV6-3, the J gene TRBJ2-1; 10 bases match TRBD2. From germline, CDR1 is MNHEY and CDR2 SVGEGT. The CDR3 covers 15 residues. J lost 9 bases, V lost 5 bases, and 10 bases had no gene match. The CDR3 sequence: CASSRAGGPLTEQFF. CDR3 in DNA: TGTGCCAGCAGTAGAGCGGGAGGGCCGCTCACTGAGCAGTTCTTC.

V usage is TRBV19 and J usage is TRBJ2-2, with 8 bases aligning to TRBD1. With V trimmed by 1 base and J by 2 bases, 3 bases remained unmatched. This CDR3 has 16 residues. Per the germline V gene, CDR1 is LNHDA and CDR2 is SQIVND (reference sequence). CDR3 region: CASSIGGTGNTGELFF. The CDR3 DNA reads as TGTGCCAGTAGTATAGGAGGGACAGGAAACACCGGGGAGCTGTTTTTT.

The rearrangement joins TRBV7-6 to TRBJ2-3; no clear D gene. The CDR3 has 15 amino acids. V shed 5 bases and J shed 2 bases, with 14 bases lying between them. The V gene's germline CDR1 is SGHVS and CDR2 FNYEAQ. The CDR3 loop is CASSVTSGTTDTQYF. CDR3 DNA sequence: TGTGCCAGCAGCGTCACGTCGGGTACCACAGATACGCAGTATTTT.

Ten or more counts support this clonotype. J is TRBJ1-4 and V is TRBV20-1, with D perhaps TRBD1 (6 bases). The CDR3 has 12 amino acids. CDR1 and CDR2 (germline): DFQATT, SNEGSKA (reference sequence). Trimming removed 7 bases at V and 5 bases at J, with 11 bases between. The CDR3 DNA reads TGCAGTGTACAGGGCTGGAATGAAAAACTGTTTTTT. Its protein product is CSVQGWNEKLFF.

At least ten counts were recorded for this clonotype. The chain uses TRBV19 and TRBJ2-7; D is ambiguous. CDR3 length: 13 residues. Trimming stripped 4 bases from V and 0 bases from J, with 7 bases between. CDR1 is LNHDA, CDR2 SQIVND, per germline (reference sequence). Here the CDR3 reads CASSRSFSYEQYF. The CDR3 DNA reads TGTGCCAGTAGTAGGTCGTTCTCCTACGAGCAGTACTTC. Filled out from reference TRBV19 and TRBJ2-7, the complete variable domain reads DGGITQSPKYLFRKEGQNVTLSCEQNLNHDAMYWYRQDPGQGLRLIYYSQIVNDFQKGDIAEGYSVSREKKESFPLTVTSAQKNPTAFYLCASSRSFSYEQYFGPGTRLTVT.

In its sample, this clonotype was seen many times. The chain has TRBV20-1 and TRBJ2-5; 7 nucleotides agree with TRBD2. The CDR3 length is 16 residues. CDR1 and CDR2 from the germline V gene are DFQATT and SNEGSKA (reference sequence). The trim removed 2 bases at V and 1 base at J, leaving 10 bases unmatched. CDR3 in DNA: TGCAGTGCTAGACCAATGGGGGGGAGCCTCCAAGAGACCCAGTACTTC. It is translated as CSARPMGGSLQETQYF.

This clonotype was picked up many times. The chain links TRBV19 to TRBJ2-3; 8 bases align to TRBD2. CDR3 size: 15 residues. Germline lookup yields CDR1 LNHDA and CDR2 SQIVND (reference sequence). The V and J ends lost 2 bases and 5 bases, in that order; junction bases with no gene match: 6. The CDR3 nucleotides are TGTGCCAGTAGTATATCTGGACTAGCAGTAGATACGCAGTATTTT. This codes for CASSISGLAVDTQYF.

This clonotype was observed at least ten times. The V and J genes are TRBV20-1 and TRBJ2-7, with D perhaps matching TRBD2 (5 bases). V was trimmed by 2 bases and J by 2 bases, leaving 7 bases between them. CDR3 length equals 12 residues. The germline CDR1 and CDR2 sequences are DFQATT and SNEGSKA (reference sequence). The CDR3 sequence is CSARSGAYEQYF. CDR3 DNA: TGCAGTGCTAGATCCGGGGCCTACGAGCAGTACTTC.

This chain uses TRBV18 with TRBJ2-7, with D tentatively TRBD2 (5 bases). The CDR3 sequence is 15 residues long. V lost 6 bases, J lost 0 bases, and 15 bases lay in between. Germline CDR1 and CDR2: KGHSH and LQKENI. The CDR3 region is CASSQSGGSSYEQYF. The CDR3 bases are TGTGCCAGCTCCCAATCCGGAGGAAGCTCCTACGAGCAGTACTTC.

This clonotype was seen repeatedly, ten times or more. The chain employs TRBV5-1 and TRBJ1-1; the match to TRBD1 covers 9 bases. Germline V lookup: CDR1 SGHRS, CDR2 YFSETQ. V was clipped by 4 bases and J by 5 bases; unmatched bases: 9. The CDR3 spans 15 residues. The CDR3: CASSPTGQGGTEAFF. The DNA for the CDR3 is TGCGCCAGCAGCCCGACGGGACAGGGAGGAACTGAAGCTTTCTTT.

This clonotype was recorded many times. The gene calls are TRBV20-1 and TRBJ2-5; 13 positions match TRBD2. This CDR3 region has 12 residues. Trimming took 3 bases from V and 12 from J; bases not matched to a gene: 4. Germline V gene data show CDR1 as DFQATT and CDR2 as SNEGSKA (reference sequence). For the CDR3, the DNA is TGCAGTGCTAGTCGACTAGCGGGGGGCGAGTACTTC. Protein: CSASRLAGGEYF.

In this sample, this clonotype turned up many times. The chain joins TRBV7-2 to TRBJ2-1; D possibly corresponds to TRBD1 (6 bases). The CDR3 loop spans 14 amino acids. The V end was cut by 5 bases, the J end by 3 bases, with 11 bases between. CDR1 is SGHTA, CDR2 FQGNSA, per germline. CDR3 sequence reads: CASSPDSNYNEQFF. The CDR3 DNA is TGTGCCAGCAGCCCGGACAGCAACTACAATGAGCAGTTCTTC.

Notes on this clonotype: A much bigger clone sits one base away, suggesting this may be a read error. The V gene is TRBV7-2, the J gene TRBJ1-2; 8 bases agree with TRBD1. Germline CDR1 SGHTA, CDR2 FQGNSA. CDR3 length equals 14 residues. The CDR3 loop is CAGSSRLGDRGYTF. In DNA, the CDR3 is TGTGCCGGCAGCTCACGCCTGGGGGACAGGGGCTACACCTTC.

The chain uses TRBV25-1 and TRBJ2-7; 7 bases are a match to TRBD1. Per the germline V gene, CDR1 is MGHDK and CDR2 is SYGVNS. V gave up 3 bases and J gave up 0 bases; unmatched junction bases: 5. The CDR3 loop spans 15 amino acids. The CDR3 DNA reads as TGTGCCAGCAGTGAGGGACAGAACCCCTCCTACGAGCAGTACTTC. As protein: CASSEGQNPSYEQYF.

This rearrangement joins TRBV14 to TRBJ2-7; tentatively, D is TRBD1 or TRBD2 (5 bases each). In germline, CDR1 is SGHDN, CDR2 FVKESK. This CDR3 spans 15 amino acids. Trimming took off 2 bases at V and 1 base at J, with 12 bases between the two ends. The CDR3 spells CASSQLFRESYEQYF. In nucleotides, the CDR3 is TGTGCCAGCAGCCAACTCTTCAGGGAGTCCTACGAGCAGTACTTC.

This clonotype has ten or more counts. The chain joins TRBV4-1 to TRBJ2-5; D is uncertain. The CDR3 contains 14 residues. CDR1 MGHRA and CDR2 YSYEKL come from the germline V gene. The germline V and J ends were trimmed by 0 bases and 5 bases, with 10 bases remaining between them. The CDR3 sequence: CASSQDTLGETQYF. Here the CDR3 DNA reads TGCGCCAGCAGCCAAGACACCTTGGGGGAGACCCAGTACTTC.

This CDR3 is CASGLATGESTDTQYF. The CDR3 region has the DNA TGTGCTAGTGGTTTGGCTACAGGGGAGAGCACAGATACGCAGTATTTT. The gene calls are TRBV12-5 and TRBJ2-3, with 7 bases fitting TRBD1. V shed 1 base and J 0 bases; nucleotides not matched to a gene: 4. The CDR3 totals 16 residues. From germline, CDR1 is LGHNT and CDR2 FRNRAP.

This clonotype was recorded a few times. V gene TRBV20-1 combines with J gene TRBJ2-3; 8 bases agree with TRBD1. Losses at the gene ends were 3 bases for V and 3 bases for J; bases not matched to a gene: 8. CDR1 is DFQATT, CDR2 SNEGSKA, per germline (reference sequence). This CDR3 region has 15 residues. The CDR3 DNA sequence: TGCAGTGCTAGTACGGCGGACAGGGAAACAGATACGCAGTATTTT. It specifies CSASTADRETDTQYF.

At least ten counts were recorded for this clonotype. The rearrangement joins TRBV6-2 or TRBV6-3 to TRBJ2-2; D is ambiguous. Germline V gene sequence: CDR1 MNHEY, CDR2 SVGEGT. CDR3 length: 15 residues. The V gene lost 7 bases and the J gene lost 3 bases, with 15 bases spanning the gap. The CDR3: CASKPIAIHTGELFF. CDR3 bases: TGTGCCAGCAAACCAATTGCCATACACACCGGGGAGCTGTTTTTT.

This clonotype was seen at least ten times. The rearrangement links TRBV6-6 to TRBJ2-7; D gene uncertain. Germline assignment: CDR1 MNHNY and CDR2 SVGAGI (reference sequence). V lost 1 base and J 6 bases, leaving 16 bases between the germline ends. This CDR3 has 15 amino acids. The CDR3 DNA sequence: TGTGCCAGCAGTTACTTGACGGTCCGATTGGGCGAGCAGTACTTC. It encodes CASSYLTVRLGEQYF.